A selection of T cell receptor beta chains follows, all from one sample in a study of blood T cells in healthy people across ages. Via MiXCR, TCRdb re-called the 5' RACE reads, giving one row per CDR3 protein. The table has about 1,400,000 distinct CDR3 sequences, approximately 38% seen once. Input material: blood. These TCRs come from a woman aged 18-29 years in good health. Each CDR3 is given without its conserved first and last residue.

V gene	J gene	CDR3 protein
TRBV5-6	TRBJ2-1	ASSPTGTRKYNEQF
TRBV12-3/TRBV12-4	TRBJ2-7	ASSLPGQSEQY
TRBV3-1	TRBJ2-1	ASSQVGREQF
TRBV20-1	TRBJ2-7	SASPGTSSYEQY
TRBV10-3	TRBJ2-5	AINRGQGADEQY
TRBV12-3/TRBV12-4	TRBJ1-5	ASSFRGGANQPQH
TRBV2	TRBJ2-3	ASSESREFTDTQY
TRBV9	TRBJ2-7	ASSVETATYEQY
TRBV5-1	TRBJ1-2	ASSLVQQYGYT
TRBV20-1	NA	SARPNRGTSIYEQY
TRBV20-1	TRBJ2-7	SIQARVDEQY
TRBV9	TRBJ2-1	ASSVGVSGGHSYNEQF
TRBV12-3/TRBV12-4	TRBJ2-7	ALGGVTQY
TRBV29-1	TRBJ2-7	SVGGRGDEQY
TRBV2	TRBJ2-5	ASSEMAGGGETQY
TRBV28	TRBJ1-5	ASSIGRLQPQH
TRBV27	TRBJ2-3	ASTRLGRADTQY
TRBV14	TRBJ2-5	ASSQGWAQY
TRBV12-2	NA	ASRYRHGTGTYEQY
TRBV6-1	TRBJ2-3	ASSGPGLAGDTQY
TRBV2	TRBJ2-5	ASSPSMGPSGNNEQY
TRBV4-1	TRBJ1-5	ASSQGGTNINQPQH
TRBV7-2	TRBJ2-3	ASSPLPTTDTQY
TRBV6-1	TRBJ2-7	ASRGDRAYEQY
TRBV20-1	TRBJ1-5	SARDAFLGSNQPQH
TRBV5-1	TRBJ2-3	ASSFPPAGVDTDAQY
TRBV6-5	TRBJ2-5	ASSYRQGQETQY
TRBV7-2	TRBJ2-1	ASGRARTSGYNEQF
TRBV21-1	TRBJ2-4	ASSKCGRARDIQY
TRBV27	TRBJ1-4	ASRITGVGEKLF
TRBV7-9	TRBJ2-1	ASSTGTTSSYNEQF
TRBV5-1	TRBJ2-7	ASSWSDTNGIYEQY
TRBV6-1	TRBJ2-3	ASRETVIGTDTQY
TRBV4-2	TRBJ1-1	ASSPAMNPEAF
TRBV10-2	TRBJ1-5	ASSETGLAQH
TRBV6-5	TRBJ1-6	ASSYSTRAGNSPLH
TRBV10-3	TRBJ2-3	AIRTSGGSTDTQY
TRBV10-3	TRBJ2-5	AISVSSGGAGETQY
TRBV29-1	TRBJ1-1	SATIMNTEAF
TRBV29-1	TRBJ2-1	SVAELAGGGQF
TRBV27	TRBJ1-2	ASSVHTQNYGYT
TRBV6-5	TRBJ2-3	VSSYGAITSTDTQY
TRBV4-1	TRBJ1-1	ASSQGTGLTEAF
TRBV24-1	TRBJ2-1	ATSERDTEQF
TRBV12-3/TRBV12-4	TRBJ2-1	ASREPGQWGNEQF
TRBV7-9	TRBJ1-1	ASTEGTNTEAF
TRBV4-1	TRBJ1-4	ASSPTEKAEKLF
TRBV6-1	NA	ASGEGHLPYEQY
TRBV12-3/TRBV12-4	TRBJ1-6	ASSTREGHSPLH
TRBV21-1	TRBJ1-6	ASSKGWESSYNSPLH
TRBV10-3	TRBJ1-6	AINPGGGNSPLH
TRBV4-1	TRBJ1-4	ASSLRVGGDNEKLF
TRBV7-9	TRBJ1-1	ASSPGPGREAF
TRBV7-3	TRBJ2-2	ASSSSGGGARFGTGELF
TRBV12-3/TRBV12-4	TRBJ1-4	ASSSGDRDEKLF